This is a list of T cell receptor beta chains from one sample in a study of OX40 agonist ivuxolimab in advanced cancers. Sequencing used immunoSEQ multiplex PCR; TCRdb keeps in-frame clones, though not all of them. The sample includes around 100,000 clones, around 91% of them seen just once. This material consisted of CD4+ or CD8+ T cells sorted from blood, taken in a trial of the OX40 agonist ivuxolimab. The receptor source for this set is an adult with an advanced solid tumor such as melanoma, head and neck, liver or kidney cancer. CDR3s include the opening cysteine and the closing phenylalanine or tryptophan. The D gene is left open where the match is weak. Rows may omit the clone size; those that give it use once, few, many or a size class.

DNA	CDR3	D	size	J	V
TGTGCCAGCAGCTTGACAGGGGGCCTAAATGGAAAACTGTTTTTT	CASSLTGGLNGKLFF	TRBD1	once	TRBJ1-4	TRBV5-4
TGTGCCAACTCCAGATCAGGGCAAGAGACCCAGTACTTC	CANSRSGQETQYF	NA	NA	TRBJ2-5	TRBV7-9
TGTGCCAGTAGTATTGACAGGGGGGGGATAAGCAACACTGAAGCTTTCTTT	CASSIDRGGISNTEAFF	TRBD1	NA	TRBJ1-1	TRBV19
TGTGCCAGCAGCTTGGCGCTAGCGGGGGGGCAATTGTACGAGCAGTACTTC	CASSLALAGGQLYEQYF	TRBD2	NA	TRBJ2-7	TRBV5-4
TGTGCCAGCAGCTTAGCAGCTAGCTATGGCTACACCTTC	CASSLAASYGYTF	NA	once	TRBJ1-2	TRBV7-9
TGTGCCATCAGTGGAGGGGTCGGGGTGGCGTACAATGAGCAGTTCTTC	CAISGGVGVAYNEQFF	NA	NA	TRBJ2-1	TRBV10-3
TGTGCCAGCAGCTTCTGGGATGAGCAGTTCTTC	CASSFWDEQFF	NA	NA	TRBJ2-1	TRBV5-4
TGTGCCTGGAGTGGTCAACAGGGAGGGCGGTCACCCCTCCACTTT	CAWSGQQGGRSPLHF	NA	few	TRBJ1-6	TRBV30
TGCGCCAGCAGCCCAGCCGGGGGGGATGAAAAACTGTTTTTT	CASSPAGGDEKLFF	NA	NA	TRBJ1-4	TRBV5-1
TGCAGCATTCGGGACAGGGGGTCCGGCAATGAGCAGTTCTTC	CSIRDRGSGNEQFF	TRBD1	NA	TRBJ2-1	TRBV29-1
TGTGCCAGCGAAGGGGCTAGCGAACACAATGAGCAGTTCTTC	CASEGASEHNEQFF	NA	NA	TRBJ2-1	TRBV28
TGTGCCAGCAGAGGGACTAGCGAGGATTATAATGAGCAGTTCTTC	CASRGTSEDYNEQFF	TRBD2	NA	TRBJ2-1	TRBV28
TGCGCCAGCAGCCCAGGTGGGACAGAGAATTCACCCCTCCACTTT	CASSPGGTENSPLHF	TRBD1	once	TRBJ1-6	TRBV5-1
TGCGCCAGCAGCACCGGGACAGGGTCAGAGACCCAGTACTTC	CASSTGTGSETQYF	TRBD1	NA	TRBJ2-5	TRBV5-1
TGCAGCGTAGCGAACACCGGGGAGCTGTTTTTT	CSVANTGELFF	NA	NA	TRBJ2-2	TRBV29-1
TGTGCCAGCTCCGGGGTAACGAACACTGAAGCTTTCTTT	CASSGVTNTEAFF	NA	NA	TRBJ1-1	TRBV27
TGTGCCAGTAGTATCTATGGAGAGACCCAGTACTTC	CASSIYGETQYF	NA	NA	TRBJ2-5	TRBV19
TGCGCCAGCAGCTTGGTAGCGGGGTCCCAGCCCCAGCATTTT	CASSLVAGSQPQHF	NA	NA	TRBJ1-5	TRBV5-1
TGCGCCAGCAAAGGGGGGCCAGACCTTATTGAAGCTTTCTTT	CASKGGPDLIEAFF	NA	NA	TRBJ1-1	TRBV5-1
TGTGCCATCAGTGAGCTGGGGCCCGCTGAAGCTTTCTTT	CAISELGPAEAFF	NA	NA	TRBJ1-1	TRBV10-3
TGTGCCTGGACCTTCGGACAGGGGGCACAAGCTTTCTTT	CAWTFGQGAQAFF	TRBD1	NA	TRBJ1-1	TRBV30
TGTGCCAGTAGCCCGAGTGCTTACACAGATACGCAGTATTTT	CASSPSAYTDTQYF	NA	NA	TRBJ2-3	TRBV19
TGTGCCAGCAGCACACCCCTAGGGGCTGGAAACACCATATATTTT	CASSTPLGAGNTIYF	NA	NA	TRBJ1-3	TRBV5-4
TGTGCCACCAGCACGCGGGGGGGGAGGCCTCGCGAGCAGTACTTC	CATSTRGGRPREQYF	TRBD2	once	TRBJ2-7	TRBV15
TGTGCCTGGTCGGGACAGGGGGCTCGGTACTTC	CAWSGQGARYF	TRBD1	NA	TRBJ2-7	TRBV30
TGTGCCAGCAGTTACAGGCCGGATAACTATGGCTACACCTTC	CASSYRPDNYGYTF	NA	NA	TRBJ1-2	TRBV6-5